This paragraph covers one TCR beta chain sequence. Its antigen is currently not known. No much larger clone is present one base from it, and per-base qualities are unavailable. The sample was run on an Illumina NovaSeq 6000. Using 5'RACE with constant-segment primers, TCRalpha and TCRbeta cDNA libraries were constructed, with sample barcodes and unique molecular identifiers added in the process. RNA was extracted from every sample with Trizol reagent. Libraries were amplified in two PCR steps, with a second sample barcode and Illumina TruSeq adapters added in the second step. The libraries were sequenced on an Illumina NovaSeq using 2 x 150 bp paired-end reads. The study's own analysis went as follows. Reads were demultiplexed and collapsed into UMI-guided consensus sequences with migec v1.2.7. With mixcr v2.1.11, UMI consensuses were aligned to TRA and TRB V and J templates and assembled into clonotypes. A clonotype was counted as expanded or contracted only if both edgeR and NoisET called the change significant, with noise models trained on biological replicates. For edgeR calls, the cutoffs were a false discovery rate-adjusted p below 0.01 and a log2 fold-change threshold of 1. As an exploratory analysis of dynamics, PCA with hierarchical clustering was applied to max-normalized trajectories of the 1000 most abundant clonotypes. Each responding clone was given a CD4 or CD8 phenotype based on the CD4+ and CD8+ repertoires, which had been sequenced separately. TCRdb redid the processing of the public reads, applying fastp at Q25 and MiXCR, and retained in-frame beta chains. Rows with a matching CDR3 protein are joined into one entry that keeps the most common DNA and genes. TCRdb, not the authors, supplied the V and J calls. Within this sample are 250,000 to 350,000 distinct CDR3 sequences, with around 15% of them counted one time only. Together, the top ten hold roughly 22% of the sample.

The sample belongs to a study of T-cell memory formation after mild COVID-19 (dated by TCRdb to about 2021). A note on the overall study: TCR sequence clusters from the two donors were found to be largely donor specific. In two donors, T-cell clones that expanded and contracted after mild COVID-19 were followed by sequencing TCRalpha and TCRbeta repertoires longitudinally. Two young, previously healthy adult volunteers made up the cohort, one male and one female.

Trimming accounts for 5 bases at V and 15 bases at J, while the number of junction bases matched to no gene is 7. Reading from cysteine to phenylalanine, the CDR3 counts 13 amino acids. The only DNA kept is the CDR3, 39 bases in frame from the first base. The paper's findings and limits, for the study overall: Some responding clones were found in pre-infection memory, which suggests that pre-existing cross-reactive memory T cells took part in the SARS-CoV-2 response. SARS-CoV-2 specificity of the second-wave clones peaking on day 37 was not confirmed. Contracting CD4+ clones were found mainly in CM and EM memory subsets, while CD8+ clones were enriched in EMRA. The study included only a couple of mild cases, and larger cohorts that include severe cases with pre-infection samples were judged to be necessary. Balanced CD4/CD8 phenotypes were observed for clones contracting from day 15 to 85, whereas a bias towards CD4+ was observed for a second wave of clones expanding from day 15 to 37.

PBMCs were isolated by Ficoll-Paque density gradient centrifugation. Recombination connected TRBV12-3 or TRBV12-4 to TRBJ2-1; 13 middle bases align to TRBD2. The sequence was obtained from a man aged 18 to 30 who had mild COVID-19 (a few samples of this study predate the infection). The sample titles of this study are shuffled in the database, so cell type and time point are left out; the donor was told from shared clones. The sequenced material came from PBMCs or a T cell subset sorted from them (not recorded which). The CDR3 is CASSVTTSGGRFF. The nucleotides are TGTGCCAGCAGTGTAACGACTAGCGGGGGGCGGTTCTTC.